Listed below are T cell receptor beta chains from one sample, sequenced in a study of identical twins. MiXCR, applied by TCRdb to the 5' RACE reads, yields one record per CDR3 protein. The sample carries roughly 250,000 distinct CDR3 sequences, about 14% recorded once. Sequenced input: memory (CD45RO+) T cells sorted from blood. Every receptor here comes from a young woman in good health. CDR3s include the opening cysteine and the closing phenylalanine or tryptophan. A D gene is named only where the DNA matches it firmly. Size tells how often a clone was seen (once, few, many) or the class of an expanded clone, and some rows leave it out.

D gene: NA
J gene: TRBJ2-7
clone size: few
V gene: TRBV5-1
CDR3 protein: CASSLLGNYEQYF
CDR3 DNA: TGCGCCAGCAGCTTGTTAGGGAACTACGAGCAGTACTTC

D gene: TRBD1
J gene: TRBJ2-2
clone size: NA
V gene: TRBV10-3
CDR3 protein: CAIREQGAGELFF
CDR3 DNA: TGTGCCATCAGGGAACAGGGGGCAGGGGAGCTGTTTTTT

D gene: NA
J gene: TRBJ2-3
clone size: many
V gene: TRBV29-1
CDR3 protein: CSVLSTNTDTQYF
CDR3 DNA: TGCAGCGTCCTATCGACCAATACGGATACGCAGTATTTT

D gene: TRBD2
J gene: TRBJ2-3
clone size: NA
V gene: TRBV20-1
CDR3 protein: CSASGPGGLVDTQYF
CDR3 DNA: TGCAGTGCTAGCGGGCCGGGGGGGCTGGTAGATACGCAGTATTTT

D gene: NA
J gene: TRBJ1-1
clone size: few
V gene: TRBV12-3/TRBV12-4
CDR3 protein: CASSLKEDTEAFF
CDR3 DNA: TGTGCCAGCAGTTTAAAGGAAGACACTGAAGCTTTCTTT

D gene: NA
J gene: TRBJ1-1
clone size: NA
V gene: TRBV4-2
CDR3 protein: CASSQGQRTEAFF
CDR3 DNA: TGTGCCAGCAGCCAAGGACAGCGGACTGAAGCTTTCTTT

D gene: NA
J gene: TRBJ2-2
clone size: few
V gene: TRBV11-2
CDR3 protein: CASSSRYEWGANTGELFF
CDR3 DNA: TGTGCCAGCAGCTCCCGCTATGAGTGGGGGGCGAACACCGGGGAGCTGTTTTTT

D gene: NA
J gene: TRBJ2-1
clone size: NA
V gene: TRBV18
CDR3 protein: CASSPPRLRDEQFF
CDR3 DNA: TGTGCCAGCTCACCCCCGCGTCTACGAGATGAGCAGTTCTTC

D gene: TRBD1
J gene: TRBJ2-7
clone size: few
V gene: TRBV20-1
CDR3 protein: CSAATGGTYEQYF
CDR3 DNA: TGCAGTGCCGCGACAGGGGGCACCTACGAGCAGTACTTC

D gene: NA
J gene: TRBJ2-2
clone size: few
V gene: TRBV3-1
CDR3 protein: CASSQLSAGELFF
CDR3 DNA: TGTGCCAGCAGCCAATTGTCCGCCGGGGAGCTGTTTTTT

D gene: NA
J gene: TRBJ2-3
clone size: NA
V gene: TRBV3-1
CDR3 protein: CASSQNWLAPGGTQYF
CDR3 DNA: TGTGCCAGCAGCCAAAATTGGCTAGCTCCTGGGGGTACGCAGTATTTT

D gene: NA
J gene: TRBJ1-1
clone size: few
V gene: TRBV5-1
CDR3 protein: CASSGEGLTEAFF
CDR3 DNA: TGCGCCAGCAGCGGAGAGGGGCTGACTGAAGCTTTCTTT

D gene: NA
J gene: TRBJ2-3
clone size: few
V gene: TRBV9
CDR3 protein: CASSVDPGITDTQYF
CDR3 DNA: TGTGCCAGCAGCGTAGACCCGGGGATCACAGATACGCAGTATTTT

D gene: TRBD1
J gene: TRBJ1-1
clone size: NA
V gene: TRBV7-9
CDR3 protein: CASSTGTGRDTEAFF
CDR3 DNA: TGTGCCAGCAGCACCGGGACAGGGAGGGACACTGAAGCTTTCTTT

D gene: NA
J gene: TRBJ1-1
clone size: few
V gene: TRBV25-1
CDR3 protein: CASRSARIRDTEAFF
CDR3 DNA: TGTGCCAGCAGATCAGCCCGCATTCGCGACACTGAAGCTTTCTTT

D gene: NA
J gene: TRBJ2-3
clone size: few
V gene: TRBV7-2
CDR3 protein: CASSLHAPGSSTDTQYF
CDR3 DNA: TGTGCCAGCAGCTTACACGCCCCCGGGTCTAGCACAGATACGCAGTATTTT

D gene: NA
J gene: TRBJ2-7
clone size: few
V gene: TRBV7-9
CDR3 protein: CASSSQAGSYEQYF
CDR3 DNA: TGTGCCAGCAGCTCACAGGCGGGATCCTACGAGCAGTACTTC

D gene: TRBD1
J gene: TRBJ2-7
clone size: few
V gene: TRBV12-3/TRBV12-4
CDR3 protein: CASSFVQGGAYEQYF
CDR3 DNA: TGTGCCAGCAGTTTCGTACAGGGGGGCGCCTACGAGCAGTACTTC

D gene: NA
J gene: TRBJ2-3
clone size: medium-sized
V gene: TRBV3-1
CDR3 protein: CASSYRSWADTQYF
CDR3 DNA: TGTGCCAGCAGCTACAGAAGTTGGGCAGATACGCAGTATTTT

D gene: TRBD1
J gene: TRBJ1-1
clone size: few
V gene: TRBV6-1
CDR3 protein: CASRSTGTMNTEAFF
CDR3 DNA: TGTGCCAGCCGATCGACAGGGACCATGAACACTGAAGCTTTCTTT

D gene: NA
J gene: TRBJ2-3
clone size: many
V gene: TRBV30
CDR3 protein: CAWSELSGTPLF
CDR3 DNA: TGTGCCTGGAGTGAGCTTTCCGGGACCCCTCTTTTT

D gene: TRBD2
J gene: TRBJ2-7
clone size: NA
V gene: TRBV20-1
CDR3 protein: CSAILAGGEQYF
CDR3 DNA: TGCAGTGCTATACTAGCGGGAGGTGAGCAGTACTTC

D gene: NA
J gene: TRBJ2-1
clone size: NA
V gene: TRBV6-1
CDR3 protein: CASSGQLALDEQFF
CDR3 DNA: TGTGCCAGCAGTGGCCAGCTCGCCTTAGATGAGCAGTTCTTC

D gene: TRBD1
J gene: TRBJ2-7
clone size: few
V gene: TRBV10-2
CDR3 protein: CATLRDRGGEQYF
CDR3 DNA: TGCGCCACCCTACGGGACAGGGGAGGCGAGCAGTACTTC

D gene: NA
J gene: TRBJ2-1
clone size: once
V gene: TRBV5-1
CDR3 protein: CASSLLEEQFF
CDR3 DNA: TGCGCCAGCAGCTTGTTGGAGGAGCAGTTCTTC

D gene: NA
J gene: TRBJ1-1
clone size: few
V gene: TRBV29-1
CDR3 protein: CSGMNTEAFF
CDR3 DNA: TGCAGCGGGATGAACACTGAAGCTTTCTTT

D gene: NA
J gene: TRBJ2-5
clone size: NA
V gene: TRBV20-1
CDR3 protein: CSAGPGHKETLYF
CDR3 DNA: TGCAGTGCTGGGCCGGGACACAAAGAGACCCTGTACTTC

D gene: TRBD2
J gene: TRBJ2-1
clone size: many
V gene: TRBV7-9
CDR3 protein: CASSLWASGKNEQFF
CDR3 DNA: TGTGCCAGCAGCTTATGGGCTAGCGGGAAAAATGAGCAGTTCTTC

D gene: NA
J gene: TRBJ2-3
clone size: NA
V gene: TRBV9
CDR3 protein: CASSVATLSTDTQYF
CDR3 DNA: TGTGCCAGCAGCGTAGCCACCCTGAGCACAGATACGCAGTATTTT

D gene: TRBD1
J gene: TRBJ2-7
clone size: few
V gene: TRBV18
CDR3 protein: CASSGQGNDEQYF
CDR3 DNA: TGTGCCAGCTCCGGACAGGGGAACGACGAGCAGTACTTC

D gene: TRBD2
J gene: TRBJ2-2
clone size: few
V gene: TRBV9
CDR3 protein: CASTSGRRATGELFF
CDR3 DNA: TGTGCCAGCACTAGCGGGAGGAGGGCCACCGGGGAGCTGTTTTTT

D gene: NA
J gene: TRBJ2-1
clone size: few
V gene: TRBV24-1
CDR3 protein: CATSDLVRQFF
CDR3 DNA: TGTGCCACCAGTGATTTGGTGCGACAGTTCTTC

D gene: TRBD1
J gene: TRBJ1-2
clone size: few
V gene: TRBV7-2
CDR3 protein: CASRLRTGTSNYGYTF
CDR3 DNA: TGTGCCAGCAGACTTAGGACAGGGACTTCTAACTATGGCTACACCTTC

D gene: NA
J gene: TRBJ2-7
clone size: few
V gene: TRBV20-1
CDR3 protein: CSAPRDTYEQYF
CDR3 DNA: TGCAGTGCCCCGCGGGACACCTACGAGCAGTACTTC

D gene: NA
J gene: TRBJ2-3
clone size: NA
V gene: TRBV3-1
CDR3 protein: CASSQRGAKADTQYF
CDR3 DNA: TGTGCCAGCAGCCAACGGGGGGCTAAGGCAGATACGCAGTATTTT

D gene: TRBD1
J gene: TRBJ2-7
clone size: few
V gene: TRBV7-9
CDR3 protein: CASSLAIGGDRDYEQYF
CDR3 DNA: TGTGCCAGCAGCTTAGCGATCGGTGGGGACAGAGATTACGAGCAGTACTTC

D gene: TRBD1
J gene: TRBJ2-7
clone size: NA
V gene: TRBV6-1
CDR3 protein: CASTPSGTGNYEQYF
CDR3 DNA: TGTGCCAGCACCCCTTCCGGGACAGGGAACTACGAGCAGTACTTC

D gene: TRBD1
J gene: TRBJ1-2
clone size: few
V gene: TRBV10-3
CDR3 protein: CAISDPGTGGNYGYTF
CDR3 DNA: TGTGCCATCAGTGACCCCGGGACAGGGGGGAACTATGGCTACACCTTC

D gene: NA
J gene: TRBJ2-5
clone size: NA
V gene: TRBV7-9
CDR3 protein: CASSLTLLSETQYF
CDR3 DNA: TGTGCCAGCAGCCTAACACTGTTGAGTGAGACCCAGTACTTC

D gene: NA
J gene: TRBJ1-1
clone size: many
V gene: TRBV10-3
CDR3 protein: CAISQEPRGEAFF
CDR3 DNA: TGTGCCATCAGTCAGGAGCCCAGGGGTGAAGCTTTCTTT

D gene: NA
J gene: TRBJ1-5
clone size: few
V gene: TRBV20-1
CDR3 protein: CSAGRRNQPQHF
CDR3 DNA: TGCAGTGCTGGAAGACGCAATCAGCCCCAGCATTTT

D gene: TRBD1
J gene: TRBJ2-5
clone size: few
V gene: TRBV25-1
CDR3 protein: CASSTGGTETQYF
CDR3 DNA: TGTGCCAGCAGTACAGGGGGCACAGAGACCCAGTACTTC

D gene: NA
J gene: TRBJ2-7
clone size: NA
V gene: TRBV6-5
CDR3 protein: CASGSFYEQYF
CDR3 DNA: TGTGCCAGCGGCAGCTTCTACGAGCAGTACTTC

D gene: TRBD2
J gene: TRBJ2-1
clone size: few
V gene: TRBV4-3
CDR3 protein: CASSHRGEVVSYNEQFF
CDR3 DNA: TGCGCCAGCAGCCACCGGGGGGAGGTAGTCTCCTACAATGAGCAGTTCTTC

D gene: NA
J gene: TRBJ2-5
clone size: many
V gene: TRBV11-2
CDR3 protein: CASSLGGAETQYF
CDR3 DNA: TGTGCCAGCAGCTTAGGAGGGGCAGAGACCCAGTACTTC

D gene: TRBD2
J gene: TRBJ2-7
clone size: NA
V gene: TRBV6-5
CDR3 protein: CASSYIRLASGYEQYF
CDR3 DNA: TGTGCCAGCAGTTACATAAGGTTGGCTAGCGGCTACGAGCAGTACTTC

D gene: NA
J gene: TRBJ2-3
clone size: NA
V gene: TRBV2
CDR3 protein: CASISFGLYDTDTQYF
CDR3 DNA: TGTGCCAGCATCTCTTTTGGACTTTACGACACAGATACGCAGTATTTT

D gene: NA
J gene: TRBJ2-2
clone size: NA
V gene: TRBV5-4
CDR3 protein: CASTPSMGIGAGELFF
CDR3 DNA: TGTGCCAGCACGCCAAGCATGGGAATCGGCGCCGGGGAGCTGTTTTTT

D gene: NA
J gene: TRBJ1-5
clone size: NA
V gene: TRBV12-3/TRBV12-4
CDR3 protein: CASSSSIMGQPQHF
CDR3 DNA: TGTGCCAGCAGTTCTTCCATTATGGGCCAGCCCCAGCATTTT

D gene: NA
J gene: TRBJ2-7
clone size: NA
V gene: TRBV5-1
CDR3 protein: CASSLSSGSPSSYEQYF
CDR3 DNA: TGCGCCAGCAGCTTGAGTTCCGGCAGCCCGAGCTCCTACGAGCAGTACTTC

D gene: NA
J gene: TRBJ2-3
clone size: many
V gene: TRBV5-1
CDR3 protein: CASSFLALSTDTQYF
CDR3 DNA: TGCGCCAGCAGCTTTCTTGCGCTAAGCACAGATACGCAGTATTTT

D gene: TRBD2
J gene: TRBJ2-7
clone size: NA
V gene: TRBV18
CDR3 protein: CASSTTSGSPYEQYF
CDR3 DNA: TGTGCCAGCTCAACCACTAGCGGGAGTCCCTACGAGCAGTACTTC

D gene: TRBD2
J gene: TRBJ2-3
clone size: NA
V gene: TRBV20-1
CDR3 protein: CSARRGLGTDTQYF
CDR3 DNA: TGCAGTGCTAGGCGAGGACTAGGCACGGATACGCAGTATTTT

D gene: NA
J gene: TRBJ2-1
clone size: many
V gene: TRBV7-7
CDR3 protein: CASSNGEATYNEQFF
CDR3 DNA: TGTGCCAGCAGCAACGGGGAGGCCACCTACAATGAGCAGTTCTTC

D gene: NA
J gene: TRBJ2-1
clone size: NA
V gene: TRBV16
CDR3 protein: CASSQSGGDEQFF
CDR3 DNA: TGTGCCAGCAGCCAATCAGGCGGGGATGAGCAGTTCTTC

D gene: NA
J gene: TRBJ2-7
clone size: many
V gene: TRBV12-3/TRBV12-4
CDR3 protein: CASSGPTDPYEQYF
CDR3 DNA: TGTGCCAGCAGTGGGCCGACAGACCCCTACGAGCAGTACTTC

D gene: NA
J gene: TRBJ2-1
clone size: few
V gene: TRBV5-1
CDR3 protein: CASSPSVRGEQFF
CDR3 DNA: TGCGCCAGCAGCCCCAGCGTACGTGGTGAGCAGTTCTTC

D gene: NA
J gene: TRBJ1-1
clone size: few
V gene: TRBV11-2
CDR3 protein: CASSLEWSPGSEAFF
CDR3 DNA: TGTGCCAGCAGCTTAGAGTGGTCCCCAGGGTCTGAAGCTTTCTTT

D gene: NA
J gene: TRBJ2-7
clone size: NA
V gene: TRBV20-1
CDR3 protein: CSASQPPSYEQYF
CDR3 DNA: TGCAGTGCTAGTCAACCCCCTTCCTACGAGCAGTACTTC

D gene: NA
J gene: TRBJ2-5
clone size: NA
V gene: TRBV20-1
CDR3 protein: CSSHRAPVQETQYF
CDR3 DNA: TGCAGTTCACACAGGGCTCCGGTCCAAGAGACCCAGTACTTC